What follows are 31 T cell receptor beta chains derived from one specimen sequenced in a study of T cells in Graves' hyperthyroidism and ophthalmopathy. Amplification of TCR beta CDR3 regions used RNA as the template. TCR CDR3 regions were first amplified by RT-PCR with HTBI primers. TCRdb re-derived calls from the multiplex PCR reads in MiXCR, one entry per CDR3 protein. The sample lists 300,000 to 400,000 distinct CDR3 sequences, 18% occurring once. What was sequenced was blood. Receptors originate from a woman in her forties or fifties with Graves' hyperthyroidism.

This clonotype was observed at least ten times. The chain links TRBV11-2 to TRBJ1-2; 8 nucleotides match TRBD1. In germline, CDR1 is SGHAT, CDR2 FQNNGV. Trimming cost V 4 bases and J 3 bases; bases outside gene matches: 4. The CDR3 spans 14 residues. The DNA of the CDR3 is TGTGCCAGCAGCTCCTTGACAGGGGACTATGGCTACACCTTC. Translated, it gives CASSSLTGDYGYTF. Combining the CDR3 with reference TRBV11-2 and TRBJ1-2 gives the whole variable domain EAGVAQSPRYKIIEKRQSVAFWCNPISGHATLYWYQQILGQGPKLLIQFQNNGVVDDSQLPKDRFSAERLKGVDSTLKIQPAKLEDSAVYLCASSSLTGDYGYTFGSGTRLTVV.

The V gene is TRBV28, the J gene TRBJ1-4, with 8 nucleotides matching TRBD1. Germline lookup yields CDR1 MDHEN and CDR2 SYDVKM. V lost 6 bases, J lost 8 bases, and 11 bases stayed unmatched. There are 15 residues in the CDR3. CDR3 sequence reads: CASSPTQGAGEKLFF. The CDR3, as DNA: TGTGCCAGCAGCCCGACCCAGGGGGCAGGGGAAAAACTGTTTTTT.

The chain combines TRBV5-1 with TRBJ2-1, with TRBD2 matching 7 bases. CDR1 SGHRS and CDR2 YFSETQ come from the germline V gene. Trimming at V came to 0 bases and at J to 5 bases, leaving 5 bases not matched to a gene. The CDR3 totals 15 residues. The CDR3 region has the DNA TGCGCCAGCAGCTTGGCCTCGGGAGGAAACAATGAGCAGTTCTTC. It encodes CASSLASGGNNEQFF.

The CDR3 DNA sequence: TGTGCCAGCAGTTCCAGCGGGAGATTCGCCTACAATGAGCAGTTCTTC. This codes for CASSSSGRFAYNEQFF. The V and J genes are TRBV27 and TRBJ2-1; 8 nucleotides agree with TRBD2. CDR3 length: 16 amino acids. After removal of 4 bases from V and 2 bases from J, the junction contained 7 bases not matched to a gene. Germline-derived CDR1 and CDR2 are MNHEY and SMNVEV (reference sequence).

This chain links TRBV2 with TRBJ1-4; 8 positions agree with TRBD1. V was pared by 7 bases and J by 2 bases, with 9 bases of the junction left unmatched. Germline CDR1 SNHLY, CDR2 FYNNEI. The CDR3 is made up of 16 amino acids. CDR3 loop: CASIIPGQATNEKLFF. The CDR3 region has the DNA TGTGCCAGCATCATACCGGGACAGGCTACTAATGAAAAACTGTTTTTT.

Ten or more counts support this clonotype. The V and J genes are TRBV6-1 and TRBJ2-7, with D possibly being TRBD2 (6 bases). CDR1 is MNHNS and CDR2 is SASEGT in the germline V gene. The CDR3 totals 12 residues. Trimming cost V 10 bases and J 6 bases, with 16 bases left between them. In DNA, the CDR3 is TGTGCCACCTATTGCGGGGTCCTCGAGCAGTACGTC. This encodes CATYCGVLEQYV.

The gene calls are TRBV10-3 and TRBJ1-5; TRBD1 is a possible D gene (6 bases). CDR1 and CDR2 (germline): ENHRY, SYGVKD. The CDR3 sequence is 14 residues long. Between the trimmed V and J ends, which lost 3 bases and 5 bases, there was a span of 11 bases. DNA for the CDR3: TGTGCCATCAGTGAACAGGGCGGCGATCAGCCCCAGCATTTT. Residues: CAISEQGGDQPQHF.

The rearrangement joins TRBV4-1 to TRBJ2-7, with D possibly matching TRBD2 (5 bases). Germline V lookup: CDR1 MGHRA, CDR2 YSYEKL. The CDR3 covers 17 residues. V lost 0 bases and J 3 bases, leaving 18 bases between the germline ends. Written as DNA, the CDR3 is TGCGCCAGCAGCCAAGATAGGAAGAGGGCCAATAACTACGAGCAGTACTTC. It specifies CASSQDRKRANNYEQYF.

This clonotype occurred a few times. This chain joins TRBV4-1 and TRBJ1-2; 7 bases are shared with TRBD1. The CDR3 totals 14 residues. The J segment lost 6 bases and the V segment lost 2 bases, leaving 6 bases of the junction unmatched. CDR1 MGHRA and CDR2 YSYEKL come from the germline V gene. The CDR3 DNA sequence: TGCGCCAGCAGCCAACCTAGACAGGGAAATGGCTACACCTTC. Protein: CASSQPRQGNGYTF.

The CDR3 nucleotides are TGCAGTGCTAGTCGAGGCGCAGGAGAGACCCAGTACTTC. Amino acids: CSASRGAGETQYF. The rearrangement links TRBV20-1 to TRBJ2-5; D gene unclear. Germline V gene lookup returns CDR1 DFQATT and CDR2 SNEGSKA (reference sequence). V was trimmed by 3 bases and J by 4 bases, leaving 12 bases between them. The CDR3 is 13 amino acids.

This chain connects TRBV27 to TRBJ2-7; TRBD1 agrees at 7 bases. This CDR3 has 11 amino acids. CDR1 is MNHEY and CDR2 is SMNVEV in the germline V gene (reference sequence). The J segment lost 6 bases and the V segment lost 10 bases, leaving 6 bases of the junction unmatched. This chain's CDR3 is CATRRGREQYV. In DNA, the CDR3 is TGTGCCACACGTAGGGGGCGCGAGCAGTACGTC.

This clonotype was seen only a few times. The rearrangement uses TRBV6-4 and TRBJ1-4, with 7 bases matching TRBD1. This CDR3 spans 15 amino acids. The germline CDR1 and CDR2 sequences are MRHNA and SNTAGT. The J segment lost 3 bases and the V segment lost 4 bases, leaving 5 bases of the junction unmatched. The CDR3 DNA sequence: TGTGCCAGCAGTGGGTTGACAGGGTCTAATGAAAAACTGTTTTTT. This translates into CASSGLTGSNEKLFF.

The chain carries TRBV20-1 and TRBJ2-5; 7 bases are shared with TRBD2. Trimming cost V 4 bases and J 4 bases; bases outside gene matches: 9. Per the germline V gene, CDR1 is DFQATT and CDR2 is SNEGSKA (reference sequence). This CDR3 has 14 residues. The DNA for the CDR3 is TGCAGTGCTAACGGGCGGGAGAGAGGAGAGACCCAGTACTTC. Amino acids: CSANGRERGETQYF.

This clonotype was detected only a few times. The chain uses TRBV20-1 and TRBJ1-6; possibly TRBD1 for D (5 bases). The germline gives CDR1 DFQATT, CDR2 SNEGSKA (reference sequence). The CDR3 is 14 amino acids. With 3 bases removed from V and 8 bases from J, the gap between germline ends came to 14 bases. CDR3 in amino acids: CSASRGPEDSPLHF. The CDR3, as DNA: TGCAGTGCTAGTCGGGGCCCTGAGGATTCACCCCTCCACTTT.

This clonotype was seen repeatedly, ten times or more. The J gene is TRBJ2-1, the V gene TRBV20-1, with 11 bases aligning to TRBD2. This CDR3 comprises 15 residues. The germline V gene has CDR1 DFQATT and CDR2 SNEGSKA (reference sequence). The ends lost 0 bases at V and 8 bases at J; junction bases unmatched: 6. CDR3 sequence (DNA): TGCAGTGCTAGAGACCTGCTAGCGGGGGGATATGAGCAGTTCTTC. It specifies CSARDLLAGGYEQFF.

This clonotype was counted many times. J is TRBJ1-5 and V is TRBV2; unclear D gene. Trimming stripped 1 base from V and 5 bases from J, with 6 bases between. This CDR3 is built from 13 residues. Germline V gives CDR1 SNHLY, CDR2 FYNNEI. Written as DNA, the CDR3 is TGTGCCAGCAGTGAAGGGTCCGATCAGCCCCAGCATTTT. Its protein product is CASSEGSDQPQHF.

This clonotype was detected only a few times. The chain has TRBV6-1 and TRBJ2-2; D remains unclear. The CDR3 covers 13 residues. Trimming left V 3 bases short and J 5 bases short, with 7 bases between. CDR1 MNHNS and CDR2 SASEGT come from the germline V gene. The DNA of the CDR3 is TGTGCCAGCAGTGAGGCGGAGACCGGGGAGCTGTTTTTT. This codes for CASSEAETGELFF.

On this clonotype itself: A read error may be the cause here, since a much bigger clone is one base away. The chain has TRBV27 and TRBJ2-1; the match to TRBD2 covers 12 bases. This CDR3 comprises 17 residues. Germline CDR1 MNHEY, CDR2 SMNVEV (reference sequence). J was trimmed by 0 bases and V by 4 bases; bases with no gene match: 4. CDR3 sequence (DNA): TGTGCCAGCAGTTCCCCGACTAGCGGGAGCTCCTACAATGAGCAGTTCTTC. This translates into CASSSPTSGSSYNEQFF.

The V gene is TRBV7-2, the J gene TRBJ1-5; weak D call: TRBD1 (5 bases). Germline values: CDR1 SGHTA, CDR2 FQGNSA. Trimming took 4 bases from V and 8 from J, leaving 18 bases between them. The CDR3 sequence is 15 residues long. The CDR3 coding sequence is TGTGCCAGCAGCTCGAGTGGCGGGGCTTTAAAGCCCCAGCATTTT. Translating it yields CASSSSGGALKPQHF. Drawing the rest from reference TRBV7-2 and TRBJ1-5, the complete variable domain is GAGVSQSPSNKVTEKGKDVELRCDPISGHTALYWYRQSLGQGLEFLIYFQGNSAPDKSGLPSDRFSAERTGGSVSTLTIQRTQQEDSAVYLCASSSSGGALKPQHFGDGTRLSIL.

On this clonotype itself: A much larger clone sits a single nucleotide away, making a read error possible. This chain uses TRBV12-3 or TRBV12-4 with TRBJ2-1; D is unclear. The CDR3 is made up of 14 amino acids. The CDR3 protein is CASSLYNSYNEQLF. CDR3 sequence (DNA): TGTGCCAGCAGTCTATACAACTCCTACAATGAGCAGCTCTTC.

This clonotype was observed at least ten times. The chain is built from TRBV7-2 and TRBJ2-3; D possibly corresponds to TRBD2 (6 bases). V was shortened by 1 base and J by 4 bases, with 15 bases between the two germline ends. CDR1 and CDR2 (germline): SGHTA, FQGNSA. The CDR3 length is 16 residues. CDR3 nucleotide sequence: TGTGCCAGCAGCTTAGTCGCCGGGAGTGGCTCAGATACGCAGTATTTT. Translation: CASSLVAGSGSDTQYF.

This clonotype was counted at least ten times. The chain carries TRBV27 and TRBJ2-1; D gene ambiguous. Trimming took off 5 bases at V and 6 bases at J, with 14 bases between the two ends. Per the germline V gene, CDR1 is MNHEY and CDR2 is SMNVEV (reference sequence). The CDR3 covers 14 residues. The CDR3 sequence: CASSIGGRINEQFF. CDR3 DNA sequence: TGTGCCAGCAGTATAGGTGGAAGAATCAATGAGCAGTTCTTC.

There are many counts of this clonotype. The CDR3 protein is CASSEAISGQPEQFF. The CDR3 DNA follows: TGTGCCAGCAGTGAAGCGATTTCGGGACAGCCAGAGCAGTTCTTC. The chain is built from TRBV6-1 and TRBJ2-1, with 7 positions matching TRBD1. The CDR3 sequence is 15 residues long. The V segment lost 0 bases and the J segment 10 bases; nucleotides outside the gene matches: 9. Looked up from germline, CDR1 is MNHNS and CDR2 is SASEGT.

This clonotype has at least ten counts. The chain links TRBV5-6 to TRBJ1-6; D remains ambiguous. The CDR3 is made up of 16 amino acids. V was trimmed by 0 bases and J by 10 bases, leaving 17 bases between them. Germline V lookup: CDR1 SGHDT, CDR2 YYEEEE. CDR3 protein: CASSLGRLRRESPLHF. The DNA for the CDR3 is TGTGCCAGCAGCTTGGGTCGGCTCCGGAGGGAGTCACCCCTCCACTTT.

This clonotype was picked up many times. The CDR3 coding sequence is TGTGCCAGCAGTTCGGCAGGGCTGGCAGATACGCAGTATTTT. Translation: CASSSAGLADTQYF. This chain joins TRBV28 and TRBJ2-3, with D perhaps matching TRBD1 (5 bases). V lost 4 bases, J lost 4 bases, and 12 bases lay in between. Germline-derived CDR1 and CDR2 are MDHEN and SYDVKM. This CDR3 region has 14 residues.

This clonotype was detected only a few times. The rearrangement joins TRBV20-1 to TRBJ2-6, with D hard to call. V lost 0 bases to trimming and J lost 0 bases, with 15 bases between them. The V gene's germline CDR1 is DFQATT and CDR2 SNEGSKA (reference sequence). CDR3 length: 18 amino acids. The CDR3 protein is CSARDYMKGTSGANVLTF. The CDR3 DNA follows: TGCAGTGCTAGAGATTATATGAAGGGAACCTCTGGGGCCAACGTCCTGACTTTC.

The chain carries TRBV7-9 and TRBJ1-1; D gene uncertain. This CDR3 region has 13 residues. CDR1 SEHNR and CDR2 FQNEAQ come from the germline V gene (reference sequence). The germline V and J ends were trimmed by 4 bases and 3 bases, with 9 bases remaining between them. The CDR3 protein is CASSYRTDTEAFF. In nucleotides, the CDR3 is TGTGCCAGCAGCTACCGCACAGACACTGAAGCTTTCTTT.

This clonotype was seen many times. The chain employs TRBV20-1 and TRBJ2-2; unclear D gene. Germline lookup yields CDR1 DFQATT and CDR2 SNEGSKA (reference sequence). This CDR3 is built from 15 residues. The V gene lost 4 bases and the J gene lost 4 bases, with 16 bases spanning the gap. DNA for the CDR3: TGCAGTGCTATCGGGCCAAAAACGGGCACCGGGGAGCTGTTTTTT. Protein product: CSAIGPKTGTGELFF.

This clonotype was picked up many times. The V call is TRBV7-9, the J call TRBJ2-5; D not certain. CDR3 length: 14 residues. Germline assignment: CDR1 SEHNR and CDR2 FQNEAQ (reference sequence). Trimming removed 5 bases from V and 4 bases from J, with 14 bases in between. The CDR3, as DNA: TGTGCCAGCAGCCGTCTGGCGTCCGGAGAGACCCAGTACTTC. This translates into CASSRLASGETQYF.

This clonotype occurred once. This rearrangement joins TRBV5-1 to TRBJ2-1; 11 bases are a match to TRBD1. This CDR3 contains 18 residues. V was pared by 4 bases and J by 9 bases, with 18 bases of the junction left unmatched. CDR1 and CDR2 from the germline V gene are SGHRS and YFSETQ. The CDR3 nucleotides are TGCGCCAGCAGCCTAAGAAATGGACAGGGGGCGCGATCAAGTGAGCAGTTCTTC. Translation: CASSLRNGQGARSSEQFF.

About this clonotype itself: Since a much larger clone is just one base distant, this may be a read error. The J gene is TRBJ2-5, the V gene TRBV11-2; D gene uncertain. This CDR3 comprises 14 residues. Germline CDR1 SGHAT, CDR2 FQNNGV. CDR3 coding DNA: TGTGCCAACAGCTTACATCCGGCTCATCAGCAACAGTACTTC. This gives the protein CANSLHPAHQQQYF.